The 9 T cell receptor beta chains presented below share a single source sample, sequenced in a study of tumor-infiltrating lymphocytes in primary liver carcinoma. Extraction also yielded germline DNA, while blood RNA was obtained from unsorted whole blood. Production of TCR beta cDNA used 400 to 650 ng total RNA together with a constant-region primer. Libraries covering TCR beta were generated through three nested multiplex PCR rounds (using a slightly modified ARM-PCR). Use of TRBV1-TRBV30 forward primers with a C-beta reverse primer characterized the first two PCR rounds, which lasted ten to eleven cycles each. MiXCR, run by TCRdb on the multiplex PCR reads, gives a single entry per CDR3 protein. This sample has 330,000 or so distinct CDR3 sequences, with 65% found just once. Sequenced material: peripheral blood. The receptors shown here come from a man aged 35 to 55 with primary liver carcinoma and hepatitis B virus infection.

This clonotype was found once. This clone may be a read error of a much larger clone one base away. The V gene is TRBV4-3, the J gene TRBJ1-1; D gene ambiguous. Trimming took off 1 base at V and 2 bases at J, with 14 bases between the two ends. The CDR3 extends over 16 amino acids. Germline CDR1 is LGHNA and CDR2 is YSLEER. CDR3 sequence (DNA): TGCGCCAGCAGCCAAGTGGCAGGTATCATAAACACTGAAGCTTTCTTT. This encodes CASSQVAGIINTEAFF.

The rearrangement uses TRBV5-1 and TRBJ1-1; TRBD1 matches at 7 bases. J gave up 7 bases and V 5 bases, and 8 bases lay outside the gene matches. The germline CDR1 and CDR2 sequences are SGHRS and YFSETQ. CDR3 length: 13 residues. CDR3 residues: CASSVPGGSEAFF. CDR3 coding DNA: TGCGCCAGCAGTGTCCCAGGGGGGAGTGAAGCTTTCTTT.

Worth noting for this clonotype: A much larger clonotype is one base distant, so this may be a read error. The V gene is TRBV4-2, the J gene TRBJ2-5; TRBD1 matches 7 bases. The germline V gene has CDR1 LGHNA and CDR2 YNFKEQ. There are 13 residues in the CDR3. This CDR3 is CVSSDRAGETQYF. In DNA form, the CDR3 reads TGTGTCAGCAGCGACAGGGCGGGTGAGACCCAGTACTTC.

This clonotype occurred many times. J is TRBJ2-7 and V is TRBV12-3 or TRBV12-4, with D unclear. Trimming removed 2 bases from V and 4 bases from J, with 9 bases in between. This CDR3 has 13 residues. The CDR3: CASSLSQDYEQYF. DNA for the CDR3: TGTGCCAGCAGTTTATCGCAGGATTACGAGCAGTACTTC.

The sample holds one count of this clonotype. This sequence may be a read error, since a much larger clone differs from it by one base. This rearrangement joins TRBV12-3 or TRBV12-4 to TRBJ1-6; 7 bases match TRBD1. Trimming cost V 10 bases and J 10 bases; bases outside gene matches: 10. The CDR3 is 13 amino acids. Here the CDR3 reads CANSSQGESPLHF. In DNA, the CDR3 is TGTGCCAACAGCTCCCAGGGGGAGTCACCCCTCCACTTT.

To note about this clonotype: The germline gene is not matched at one end of the junction; a read error may be the cause. The V call is TRBV6-2 or TRBV6-3, the J call TRBJ2-7; no clear D. The CDR3 has 13 residues. Per germline, CDR1 MNHEY and CDR2 SVGEGT. The CDR3 DNA reads TGTGCCGGCAGACTCTCGACCCGGCGCGAGCAGTACTTC. Protein product: CAGRLSTRREQYF.

Concerning this clonotype itself: A read error may produce the germline difference seen at one junction end. The rearrangement uses TRBV5-4 and TRBJ2-7, with 11 bases fitting TRBD2. The CDR3 sequence is 12 residues long. Looked up from germline, CDR1 is SGHNT and CDR2 is YYREEE (reference sequence). This chain's CDR3 is CATTTSGNERYF. The CDR3 nucleotides are TGTGCCACGACGACTAGCGGGAACGAGCGGTACTTC.

The V and J genes are TRBV5-1 and TRBJ1-6; D might be TRBD1 (6 bases). CDR3 size: 14 residues. Germline V gives CDR1 SGHRS, CDR2 YFSETQ. V was cut by 1 base and J by 4 bases, with 6 bases left in between. CDR3 sequence: CASSLQGYNSPLHF. CDR3 bases: TGCGCCAGCAGCTTGCAGGGGTATAATTCACCCCTCCACTTT.

This chain uses TRBV28 with TRBJ2-1; D may be TRBD2 (5 bases). Per the germline V gene, CDR1 is MDHEN and CDR2 is SYDVKM. The CDR3 is 14 residues long. V was trimmed by 1 base and J by 7 bases, leaving 11 bases between them. CDR3: CASSLFRRQNEQFF. Written as DNA, the CDR3 is TGTGCCAGCAGTTTATTTAGGAGGCAGAATGAGCAGTTCTTC. The full variable domain, rest sourced from reference TRBV28 and TRBJ2-1, is DVKVTQSSRYLVKRTGEKVFLECVQDMDHENMFWYRQDPGLGLRLIYFSYDVKMKEKGDIPEGYSVSREKKERFSLILESASTNQTSMYLCASSLFRRQNEQFFGPGTRLTVL.